This T cell receptor beta chain was documented in a study of prognosis after radiotherapy for stage I lung cancer. Overall study: The study included roughly 13 patients with newly diagnosed primary stage I lung tumors and about 5 with oligometastatic NSCLC after surgical resection of the primary tumor. Patient ages ran from roughly 53 to 95, with a median of almost 75 years, and the group had more than 10 men and roughly six women. Notes on the study in general: Before stereotactic body radiation therapy the median unique TCR clone count was 10,088, and afterwards it fell to 6,500 to 8,000. Reportedly, TRBV and TRBJ gene usage varied with metastasis presence.

Amplicons of TCR beta CDR3 were generated from genomic DNA by two-round multiplex PCR. Each TRBV and TRBJ gene had its own primer in the first PCR round. TCRdb passed the multiplex PCR reads through MiXCR, listing each CDR3 protein once. The sample records about 26,000 distinct CDR3 sequences, 25% to 35% being singletons. Germline V gene data show CDR1 as GTSNPN and CDR2 as SVGIG (reference sequence). CDR3 length: 14 residues. After removal of 3 bases from V and 6 bases from J, the junction contained 6 bases not matched to a gene. This clonotype has a count of ten or more. Its antigen is currently unknown.

The V call is TRBV30, the J call TRBJ1-5; 9 nucleotides agree with TRBD1. The source of this sequence is a donor aged 50 or older with non-small cell lung cancer. The sequenced sample was PBMCs, obtained before or after stereotactic body radiation therapy (not recorded which). CDR3 bases: TGTGCCTGGAGCGATATGACAGGGGGTCAGCCCCAGCATTTT. Its translation: CAWSDMTGGQPQHF.